This entry is about one T cell receptor (beta chain). Trimming at V came to 4 bases and at J to 8 bases, leaving 10 bases not matched to a gene. This CDR3 contains 15 residues. Germline V gene data show CDR1 as MNHNS and CDR2 as SASEGT. The source of the sample is a study of shared clonotypes between healthy human individuals. TCRdb's copy holds only in-frame clones and misses some; the assay was immunoSEQ multiplex PCR. The table has around 750,000 clones, under 80% seen once; the top ten hold about 1.8%. The genes are TRBV6-1 and TRBJ1-4; 7 bases agree with TRBD1. This TCR was recovered from a woman younger than 45 in good health. The specimen sequenced was memory CD4+ T cells sorted from blood. Subset reported: CD45RA-negative fraction. Here the CDR3 reads CASSVTGSLGEKLFF. CDR3 sequence (DNA): TGTGCCAGCAGTGTGACAGGGAGTTTGGGGGAAAAACTGTTTTTT.